The 22 T cell receptor beta chains below were found in one sample sequenced in a study of cytomegalovirus exposure and HLA in healthy donors. With 60 Vbeta and 13 Jbeta primers, the PCR was carried out. Measured with immunoSEQ multiplex PCR; TCRdb has only the in-frame clones, and not every one. The sample includes 100,000 to 150,000 clones, roughly three quarters of them seen just once. The sequencing input was PBMCs. Receptors were obtained from a woman in her twenties or thirties in good health and CMV-seronegative.

The chain has TRBV4-1 and TRBJ1-1; possibly TRBD1 for D (5 bases). V was pared by 1 base and J by 2 bases, with 11 bases between. There are 15 residues in the CDR3. The germline V gene has CDR1 MGHRA and CDR2 YSYEKL. The CDR3 region has the DNA TGCGCCAGCAGCCAAGGACCCCAGGGAAACACTGAAGCTTTCTTT. Translation gives CASSQGPQGNTEAFF.

The chain combines TRBV27 with TRBJ2-2; unclear D gene. The CDR3 covers 13 residues. The V gene's germline CDR1 is MNHEY and CDR2 SMNVEV (reference sequence). With 1 base removed from V and 7 bases from J, the gap between germline ends came to 7 bases. CDR3 DNA: TGTGCCAGCAGTTTATTTACATACGGGGAGCTGTTTTTT. Residues: CASSLFTYGELFF.

V usage is TRBV6-5 and J usage is TRBJ2-7; D ambiguous. There are 14 residues in the CDR3. Trimming took 4 bases from V and 0 from J, leaving 10 bases between them. Germline loops: CDR1 MNHEY, CDR2 SVGAGI. CDR3 nucleotide sequence: TGTGCCAGCAGTTTTTCGACGGGCTCCTACGAGCAGTACTTC. This translates into CASSFSTGSYEQYF.

The chain has TRBV27 and TRBJ2-7; maybe TRBD1 (5 bases). This CDR3 comprises 14 residues. V was pared by 6 bases and J by 0 bases, with 12 bases between. Looked up from germline, CDR1 is MNHEY and CDR2 is SMNVEV (reference sequence). The CDR3 nucleotides read TGTGCCAGCAGGTCTCAGACAGCCTCCTACGAGCAGTACTTC. Translating it yields CASRSQTASYEQYF.

This chain uses TRBV11-1 with TRBJ2-7, with D maybe TRBD2 (5 bases). The V and J ends lost 1 base and 0 bases respectively, with 13 bases between them. Germline V lookup: CDR1 SGHAT, CDR2 FQDESV (reference sequence). This CDR3 is 16 amino acids long. CDR3 residues: CASSLVPGISSYEQYF. The DNA for the CDR3 is TGTGCCAGCAGCTTAGTGCCGGGGATAAGCTCCTACGAGCAGTACTTC.

The chain recombines TRBV6-1 with TRBJ1-5, with D tentatively TRBD1 (5 bases). The CDR3 consists of 15 residues. CDR1 is MNHNS and CDR2 is SASEGT in the germline V gene. Trimming stripped 8 bases from V and 5 bases from J, with 19 bases between. The CDR3 is CASSNNPGYDQPQHF. In DNA, the CDR3 is TGTGCCAGCTCCAACAACCCAGGGTATGATCAGCCCCAGCATTTT.

This chain's CDR3 is CASSLGTSGMSRVTDTQYF. CDR3 in DNA: TGCGCCAGCAGCTTAGGGACTAGCGGGATGTCTCGCGTGACAGATACGCAGTATTTT. The chain carries TRBV5-1 and TRBJ2-3, with TRBD2 matching over 13 bases. The V gene end was trimmed by 2 bases and the J gene end by 3 bases; junction bases not matched to a gene: 12. CDR3 size: 19 residues. Germline CDR1 reads SGHRS; CDR2 reads YFSETQ.

The J gene is TRBJ2-7, the V gene TRBV5-5; 7 bases fit TRBD1. Germline values: CDR1 SGHKS, CDR2 YYEKEE (reference sequence). After removal of 2 bases from V and 0 bases from J, the junction contained 5 bases not matched to a gene. The CDR3 has 15 residues. CDR3 region: CASSFLRDSSYEQYF. The CDR3 DNA follows: TGTGCCAGCAGCTTCCTCCGGGACAGCTCCTACGAGCAGTACTTC.

This clone was counted between two and nine times. This chain uses TRBV5-8 with TRBJ2-2; the match to TRBD2 covers 7 bases. Germline V lookup: CDR1 SGHTS, CDR2 YDEGEE. V shed 4 bases and J 7 bases; nucleotides not matched to a gene: 7. The CDR3 extends over 14 amino acids. As DNA, the CDR3 is TGTGCCAGCAGCGCAGGAGCGGGATACGGGGAGCTGTTTTTT. It codes for CASSAGAGYGELFF.

This clone was observed a few times. The chain joins TRBV6-6 to TRBJ1-5; D is unclear. Looked up from germline, CDR1 is MNHNY and CDR2 is SVGAGI (reference sequence). The CDR3 consists of 13 residues. V was cut by 2 bases and J by 8 bases, with 10 bases left in between. CDR3 DNA sequence: TGTGCCAGCAGTTACGGCAGGTCTGAGCCCCAGCATTTT. The encoded protein is CASSYGRSEPQHF.

In DNA, the CDR3 is TGTGCCAGCAGCGGTGGACTAGCGGGAGGTAATGAGCAGTTCTTC. Residues: CASSGGLAGGNEQFF. The chain links TRBV11-3 to TRBJ2-1; 14 nucleotides match TRBD2. Germline V gene data show CDR1 as SGHNT and CDR2 as YENEEA. V was clipped by 5 bases and J by 7 bases; unmatched bases: 4. The CDR3 spans 15 residues.

The chain recombines TRBV7-6 with TRBJ2-1; a possible D gene is TRBD2 (6 bases). Germline V gives CDR1 SGHVS, CDR2 FNYEAQ. V was trimmed by 5 bases and J by 0 bases, leaving 11 bases between them. The CDR3 sequence is 15 residues long. DNA for the CDR3: TGTGCCAGCAGCCTCCACGGGAGCTCCTACAATGAGCAGTTCTTC. Encoded protein: CASSLHGSSYNEQFF. Supplemented by reference TRBV7-6 and TRBJ2-1, the full variable domain reads GAGVSQSPRYKVTKRGQDVALRCDPISGHVSLYWYRQALGQGPEFLTYFNYEAQQDKSGLPNDRFSAERPEGSISTLTIQRTEQRDSAMYRCASSLHGSSYNEQFFGPGTRLTVL.

The V and J genes are TRBV4-1 and TRBJ1-2; 7 bases match TRBD1. CDR1 and CDR2 (germline): MGHRA, YSYEKL. The CDR3 extends over 15 amino acids. Unmatched junction bases numbered 8, after V lost 4 bases and J lost 3 bases. Written as DNA, the CDR3 is TGCGCCAGCAGCCTAGGAACAGGGGCGGACTATGGCTACACCTTC. Amino acid sequence: CASSLGTGADYGYTF.

J is TRBJ1-1 and V is TRBV11-2, with TRBD1 matching 9 bases. The CDR3 runs 16 residues. Trimming took 0 bases from V and 7 from J; bases not matched to a gene: 9. Per germline, CDR1 SGHAT and CDR2 FQNNGV. The CDR3 region has the DNA TGTGCCAGCAGCTTAGATTCCTACAGGGGGCAGGGTGAAGCTTTCTTT. It translates to CASSLDSYRGQGEAFF. Looking up the rest from reference TRBV11-2 and TRBJ1-1 gives the full variable domain: EAGVAQSPRYKIIEKRQSVAFWCNPISGHATLYWYQQILGQGPKLLIQFQNNGVVDDSQLPKDRFSAERLKGVDSTLKIQPAKLEDSAVYLCASSLDSYRGQGEAFFGQGTRLTVV.

This clone was detected only a few times. The chain has TRBV11-2 and TRBJ2-1; 7 bases are shared with TRBD2. The V and J ends lost 5 bases and 6 bases, in that order; junction bases with no gene match: 4. This CDR3 has 13 amino acids. The germline V gene has CDR1 SGHAT and CDR2 FQNNGV. CDR3 region: CASSERGVNEQFF. CDR3 DNA: TGTGCCAGCAGCGAGCGGGGAGTCAATGAGCAGTTCTTC.

The genes are TRBV11-3 and TRBJ2-7, with TRBD2 identical over 10 bases. The germline V gene encodes CDR1 SGHNT and CDR2 YENEEA. V dropped 5 bases and J dropped 1; count of bases not matched to a gene: 8. The CDR3 has 16 amino acids. Here the CDR3 reads CASSPIGTSVSYEQYF. CDR3 coding DNA: TGTGCCAGCAGCCCCATCGGGACTAGCGTATCCTACGAGCAGTACTTC.

The chain uses TRBV19 and TRBJ1-2; 10 bases line up with TRBD1. Germline V gene sequence: CDR1 LNHDA, CDR2 SQIVND (reference sequence). The CDR3 has 15 amino acids. Unmatched junction bases numbered 8, after V lost 6 bases and J lost 4 bases. The CDR3, as DNA: TGTGCCAGTAGCACGGGGACAGGGGTAAGCTATGGCTACACCTTC. Protein product: CASSTGTGVSYGYTF.

The V and J genes are TRBV7-9 and TRBJ2-7, with D possibly matching TRBD2 (6 bases). The V end was cut by 3 bases, the J end by 2 bases, with 11 bases between. The CDR3 contains 14 residues. The germline V gene has CDR1 SEHNR and CDR2 FQNEAQ (reference sequence). CDR3 nucleotide sequence: TGTGCCAGCAGCTTTACTACGGGGGCCTACGAGCAGTACTTC. Its translation is CASSFTTGAYEQYF.

This chain connects TRBV15 to TRBJ1-2; 7 nucleotides align to TRBD1. Germline loops: CDR1 LNHNV, CDR2 YYDKDF (reference sequence). V shed 6 bases and J 7 bases; nucleotides not matched to a gene: 11. The CDR3 sequence is 14 residues long. CDR3 in amino acids: CATRGEGQIRGYTF. In nucleotides, the CDR3 is TGTGCCACCAGAGGTGAGGGACAGATACGTGGCTACACCTTC.

The chain recombines TRBV7-6 with TRBJ2-1, with D unresolved. From germline, CDR1 is SGHVS and CDR2 FNYEAQ. There are 11 residues in the CDR3. The V gene lost 1 base and the J gene lost 9 bases, with 4 bases spanning the gap. The CDR3 sequence is CASSLESEQFF. DNA of the CDR3: TGTGCCAGCAGCTTAGAGAGTGAGCAGTTCTTC.

The chain has TRBV27 and TRBJ2-3; D might be TRBD1 (5 bases). The CDR3 is 13 residues long. Deletions cut 4 bases from V and 5 bases from J, with 10 bases between. Germline V gene sequence: CDR1 MNHEY, CDR2 SMNVEV (reference sequence). CDR3 region: CASSSGRGDTQYF. The CDR3, as DNA: TGTGCCAGCAGTTCAGGGCGCGGAGATACGCAGTATTTT.

The CDR3 sequence is CASSRIGEETQYF. DNA for the CDR3: TGTGCCAGCAGCCGCATAGGGGAAGAGACCCAGTACTTC. The chain carries TRBV7-9 and TRBJ2-5; tentative D call: TRBD1 (5 bases). Between the trimmed V and J ends, which lost 5 bases and 3 bases, there was a span of 10 bases. From germline, CDR1 is SEHNR and CDR2 FQNEAQ (reference sequence). CDR3 length: 13 amino acids.